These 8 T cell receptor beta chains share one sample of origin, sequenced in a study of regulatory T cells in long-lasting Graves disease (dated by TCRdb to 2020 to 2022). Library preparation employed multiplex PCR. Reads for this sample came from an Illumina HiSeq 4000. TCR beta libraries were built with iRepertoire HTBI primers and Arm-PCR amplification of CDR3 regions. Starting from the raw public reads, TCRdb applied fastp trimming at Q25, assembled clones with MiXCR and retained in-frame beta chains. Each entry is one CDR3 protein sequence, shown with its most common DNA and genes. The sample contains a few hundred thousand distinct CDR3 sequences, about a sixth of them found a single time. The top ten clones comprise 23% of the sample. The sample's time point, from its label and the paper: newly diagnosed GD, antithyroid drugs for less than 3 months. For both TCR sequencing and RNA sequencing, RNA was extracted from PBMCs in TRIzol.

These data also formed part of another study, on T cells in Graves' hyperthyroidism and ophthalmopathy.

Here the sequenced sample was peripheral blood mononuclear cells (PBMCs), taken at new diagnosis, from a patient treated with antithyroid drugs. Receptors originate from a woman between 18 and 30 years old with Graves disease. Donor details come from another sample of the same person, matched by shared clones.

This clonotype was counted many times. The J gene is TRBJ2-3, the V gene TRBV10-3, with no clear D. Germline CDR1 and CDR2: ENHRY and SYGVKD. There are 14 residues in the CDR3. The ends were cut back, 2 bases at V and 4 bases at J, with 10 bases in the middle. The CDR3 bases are TGTGCCATCAGTGAGGGAATGGAAGCAGATACGCAGTATTTT. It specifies CAISEGMEADTQYF.

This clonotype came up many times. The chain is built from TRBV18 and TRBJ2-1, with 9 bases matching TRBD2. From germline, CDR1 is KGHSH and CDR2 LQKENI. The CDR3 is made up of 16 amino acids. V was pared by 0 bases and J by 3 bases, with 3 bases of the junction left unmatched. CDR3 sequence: CASSPPSGRSYNEQFF. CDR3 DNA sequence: TGTGCCAGCTCACCACCAAGCGGGAGGAGCTACAATGAGCAGTTCTTC.

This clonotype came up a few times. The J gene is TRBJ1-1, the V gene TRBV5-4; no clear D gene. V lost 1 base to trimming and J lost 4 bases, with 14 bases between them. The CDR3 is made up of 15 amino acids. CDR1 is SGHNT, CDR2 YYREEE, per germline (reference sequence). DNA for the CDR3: TGTGCCAGCAGCTTGTTTCGTTCGGGGTTCACTGAAGCTTTCTTT. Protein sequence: CASSLFRSGFTEAFF.

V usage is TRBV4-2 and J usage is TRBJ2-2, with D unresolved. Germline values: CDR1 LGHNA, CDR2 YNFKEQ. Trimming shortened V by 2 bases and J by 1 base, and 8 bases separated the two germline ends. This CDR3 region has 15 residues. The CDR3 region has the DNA TGTGCCAGCAGCCAAAATTTCATGAACACCGGGGAGCTGTTTTTT. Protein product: CASSQNFMNTGELFF.

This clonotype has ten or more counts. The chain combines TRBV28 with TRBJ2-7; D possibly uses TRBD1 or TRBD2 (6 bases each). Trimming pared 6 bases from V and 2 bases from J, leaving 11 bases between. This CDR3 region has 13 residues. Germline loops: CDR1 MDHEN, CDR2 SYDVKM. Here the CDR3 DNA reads TGTGCCAGCAGCTCGAGGGGGGCCTACGAGCAGTACTTC. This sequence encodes CASSSRGAYEQYF.

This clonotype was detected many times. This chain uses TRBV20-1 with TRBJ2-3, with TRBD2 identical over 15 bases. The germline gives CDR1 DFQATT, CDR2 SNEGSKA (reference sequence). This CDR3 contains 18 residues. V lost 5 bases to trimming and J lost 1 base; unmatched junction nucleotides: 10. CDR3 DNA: TGCAGTGCTGAGGGGGGGACTAGCGGGAGGCAGGGCACAGATACGCAGTATTTT. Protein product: CSAEGGTSGRQGTDTQYF.

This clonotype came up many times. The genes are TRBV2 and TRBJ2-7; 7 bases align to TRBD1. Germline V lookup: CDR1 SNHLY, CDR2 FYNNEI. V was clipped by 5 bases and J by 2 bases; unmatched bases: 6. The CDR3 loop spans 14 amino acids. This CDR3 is CASSFFQGAYEQYF. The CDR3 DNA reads TGTGCCAGCAGTTTCTTCCAGGGGGCCTACGAGCAGTACTTC.

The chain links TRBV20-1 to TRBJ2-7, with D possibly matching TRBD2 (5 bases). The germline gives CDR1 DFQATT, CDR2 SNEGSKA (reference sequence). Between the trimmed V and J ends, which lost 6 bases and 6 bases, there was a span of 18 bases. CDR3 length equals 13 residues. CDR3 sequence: CSARGLVAFEQYF. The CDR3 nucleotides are TGCAGTGCGCGAGGACTGGTGGCATTCGAGCAGTACTTC.